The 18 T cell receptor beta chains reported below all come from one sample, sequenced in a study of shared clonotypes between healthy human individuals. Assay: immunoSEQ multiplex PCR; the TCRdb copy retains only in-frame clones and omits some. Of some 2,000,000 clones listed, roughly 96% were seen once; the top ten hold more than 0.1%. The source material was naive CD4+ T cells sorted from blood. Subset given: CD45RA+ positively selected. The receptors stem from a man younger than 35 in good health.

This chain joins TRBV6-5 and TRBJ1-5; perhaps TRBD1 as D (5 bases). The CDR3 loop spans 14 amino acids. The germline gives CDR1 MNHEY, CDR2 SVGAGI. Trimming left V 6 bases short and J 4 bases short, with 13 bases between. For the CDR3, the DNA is TGTGCCAGCAGCTTGGGGCACCTTAATCAGCCCCAGCATTTT. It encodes CASSLGHLNQPQHF.

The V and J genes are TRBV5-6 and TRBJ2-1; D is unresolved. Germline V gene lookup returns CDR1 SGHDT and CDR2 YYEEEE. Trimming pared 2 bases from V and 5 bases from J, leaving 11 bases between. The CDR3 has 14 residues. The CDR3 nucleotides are TGTGCCAGCAGCTTCATCGGGCGTAACAATGAGCAGTTCTTC. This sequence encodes CASSFIGRNNEQFF.

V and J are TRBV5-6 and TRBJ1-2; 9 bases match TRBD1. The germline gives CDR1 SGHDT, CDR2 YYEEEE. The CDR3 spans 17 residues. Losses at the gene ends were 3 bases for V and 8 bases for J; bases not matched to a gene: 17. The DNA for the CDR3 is TGTGCCAGCAGCTCATGGGGGACAGGGATTGTCCTGTTCGGCTACACCTTC. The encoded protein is CASSSWGTGIVLFGYTF.

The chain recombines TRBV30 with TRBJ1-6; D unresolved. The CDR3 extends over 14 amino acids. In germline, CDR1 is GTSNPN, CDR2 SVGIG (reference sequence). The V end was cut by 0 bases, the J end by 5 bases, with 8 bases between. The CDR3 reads CAWSVPWDNSPLHF. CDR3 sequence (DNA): TGTGCCTGGAGTGTACCCTGGGATAATTCACCCCTCCACTTT.

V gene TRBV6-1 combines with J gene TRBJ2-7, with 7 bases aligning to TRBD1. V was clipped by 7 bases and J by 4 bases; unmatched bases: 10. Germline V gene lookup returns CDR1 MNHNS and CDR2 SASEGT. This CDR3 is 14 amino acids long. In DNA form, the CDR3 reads TGTGCCAGCATGCTAACAGGGGCGTCATACGAGCAGTACTTC. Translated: CASMLTGASYEQYF.

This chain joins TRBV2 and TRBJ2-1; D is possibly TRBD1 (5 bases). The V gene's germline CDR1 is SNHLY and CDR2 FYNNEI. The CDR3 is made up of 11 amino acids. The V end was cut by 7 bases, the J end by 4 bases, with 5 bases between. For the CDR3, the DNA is TGTGCCAGCACAGGGTACAATGAGCAGTTCTTC. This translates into CASTGYNEQFF.

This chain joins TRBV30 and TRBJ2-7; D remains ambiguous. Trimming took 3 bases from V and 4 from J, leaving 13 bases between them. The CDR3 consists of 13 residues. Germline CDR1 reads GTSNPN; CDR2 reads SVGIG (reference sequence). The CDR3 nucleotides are TGTGCCTGGAGCGGGCAGGTTAAGTACGAGCAGTACTTC. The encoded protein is CAWSGQVKYEQYF. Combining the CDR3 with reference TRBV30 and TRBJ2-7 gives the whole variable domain SQTIHQWPATLVQPVGSPLSLECTVEGTSNPNLYWYRQAAGRGLQLLFYSVGIGQISSEVPQNLSASRPQDRQFILSSKKLLLSDSGFYLCAWSGQVKYEQYFGPGTRLTVT.

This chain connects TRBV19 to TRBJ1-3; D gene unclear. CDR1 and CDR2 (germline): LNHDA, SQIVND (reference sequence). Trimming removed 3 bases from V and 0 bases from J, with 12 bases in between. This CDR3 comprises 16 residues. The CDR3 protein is CASSIGITSSGNTIYF. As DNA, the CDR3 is TGTGCCAGTAGTATTGGGATCACGAGCTCTGGAAACACCATATATTTT.

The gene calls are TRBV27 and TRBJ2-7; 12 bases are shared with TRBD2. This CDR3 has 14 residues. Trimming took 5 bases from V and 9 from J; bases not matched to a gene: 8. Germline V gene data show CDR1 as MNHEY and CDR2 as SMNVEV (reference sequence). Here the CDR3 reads CASSPGLAGFGQYF. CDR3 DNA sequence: TGTGCCAGCAGTCCGGGACTAGCGGGTTTCGGGCAGTACTTC.

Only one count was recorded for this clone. This chain's CDR3 is CASRNRDRGEKLFF. The CDR3 bases are TGTGCCAGCAGAAACCGGGACAGGGGTGAAAAACTGTTTTTT. This rearrangement joins TRBV6-5 to TRBJ1-4, with 10 bases aligning to TRBD1. Per germline, CDR1 MNHEY and CDR2 SVGAGI. Losses at the gene ends were 6 bases for V and 7 bases for J; bases not matched to a gene: 5. There are 14 residues in the CDR3.

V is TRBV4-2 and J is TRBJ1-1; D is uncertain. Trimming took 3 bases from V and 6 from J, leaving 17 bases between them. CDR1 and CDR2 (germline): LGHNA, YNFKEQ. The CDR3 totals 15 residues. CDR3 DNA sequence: TGTGCCAGCAGCCAGACACAGTTAGGGTATTCTGAAGCTTTCTTT. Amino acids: CASSQTQLGYSEAFF.

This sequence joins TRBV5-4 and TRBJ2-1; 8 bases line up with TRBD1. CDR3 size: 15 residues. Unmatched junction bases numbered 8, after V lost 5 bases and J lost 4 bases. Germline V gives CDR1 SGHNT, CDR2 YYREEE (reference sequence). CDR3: CASRLGTGTYNEQFF. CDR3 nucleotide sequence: TGTGCCAGCAGACTCGGGACAGGAACTTACAATGAGCAGTTCTTC.

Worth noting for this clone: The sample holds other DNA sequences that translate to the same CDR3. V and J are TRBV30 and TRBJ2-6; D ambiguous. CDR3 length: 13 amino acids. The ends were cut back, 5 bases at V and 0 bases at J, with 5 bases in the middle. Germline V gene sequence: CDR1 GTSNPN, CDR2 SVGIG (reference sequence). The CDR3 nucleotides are TGTGCCTGGCGTAACTCTGGGGCCAACGTCCTGACTTTC. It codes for CAWRNSGANVLTF.

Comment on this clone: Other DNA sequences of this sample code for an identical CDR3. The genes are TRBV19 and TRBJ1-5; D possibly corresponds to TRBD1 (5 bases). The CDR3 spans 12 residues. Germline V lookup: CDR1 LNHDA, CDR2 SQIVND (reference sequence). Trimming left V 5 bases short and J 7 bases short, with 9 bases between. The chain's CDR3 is CASSQGYQPQHF. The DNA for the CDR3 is TGTGCCAGTAGTCAGGGATACCAGCCCCAGCATTTT.

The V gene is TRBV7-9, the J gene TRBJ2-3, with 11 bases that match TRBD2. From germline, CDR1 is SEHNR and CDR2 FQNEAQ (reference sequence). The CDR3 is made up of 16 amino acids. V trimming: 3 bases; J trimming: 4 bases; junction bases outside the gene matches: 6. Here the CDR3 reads CASSFSTSGTADTQYF. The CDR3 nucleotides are TGTGCCAGCAGCTTCTCGACTAGCGGGACGGCAGATACGCAGTATTTT.

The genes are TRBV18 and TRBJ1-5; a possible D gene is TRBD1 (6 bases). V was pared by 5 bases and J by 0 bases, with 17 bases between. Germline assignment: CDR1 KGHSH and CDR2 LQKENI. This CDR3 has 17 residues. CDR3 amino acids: CASSAAGVQLSNQPQHF. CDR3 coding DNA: TGTGCCAGCTCAGCGGCAGGGGTGCAACTTAGCAATCAGCCCCAGCATTTT. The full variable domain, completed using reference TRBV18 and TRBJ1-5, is NAGVMQNPRHLVRRRGQEARLRCSPMKGHSHVYWYRQLPEEGLKFMVYLQKENIIDESGMPKERFSAEFPKEGPSILRIQQVVRGDSAAYFCASSAAGVQLSNQPQHFGDGTRLSIL.

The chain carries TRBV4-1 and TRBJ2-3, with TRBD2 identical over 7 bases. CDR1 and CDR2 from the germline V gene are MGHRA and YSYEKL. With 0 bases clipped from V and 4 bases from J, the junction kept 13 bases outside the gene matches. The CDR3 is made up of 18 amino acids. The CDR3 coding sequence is TGCGCCAGCAGCCAAGATAAGGTTAGGGCGGGAGAAGCAGATACGCAGTATTTT. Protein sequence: CASSQDKVRAGEADTQYF.

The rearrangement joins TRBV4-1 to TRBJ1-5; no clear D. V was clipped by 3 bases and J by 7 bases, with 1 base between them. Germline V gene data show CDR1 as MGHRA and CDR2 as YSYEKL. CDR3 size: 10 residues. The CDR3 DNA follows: TGCGCCAGCAGCCACCAGCCCCAGCATTTT. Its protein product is CASSHQPQHF.